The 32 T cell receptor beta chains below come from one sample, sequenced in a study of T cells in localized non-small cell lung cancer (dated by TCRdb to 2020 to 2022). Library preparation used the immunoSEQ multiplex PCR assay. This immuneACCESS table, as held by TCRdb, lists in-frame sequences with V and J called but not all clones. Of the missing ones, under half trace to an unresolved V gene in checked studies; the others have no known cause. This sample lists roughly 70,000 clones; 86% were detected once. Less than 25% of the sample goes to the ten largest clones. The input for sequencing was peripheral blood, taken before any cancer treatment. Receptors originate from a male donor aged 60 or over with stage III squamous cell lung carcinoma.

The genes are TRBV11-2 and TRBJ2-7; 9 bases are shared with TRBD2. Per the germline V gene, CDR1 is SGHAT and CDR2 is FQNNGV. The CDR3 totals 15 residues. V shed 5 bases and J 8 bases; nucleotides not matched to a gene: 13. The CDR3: CASSISGGLSPKQYF. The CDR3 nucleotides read TGTGCCAGCAGCATTAGCGGGGGCCTATCTCCAAAGCAGTACTTC.

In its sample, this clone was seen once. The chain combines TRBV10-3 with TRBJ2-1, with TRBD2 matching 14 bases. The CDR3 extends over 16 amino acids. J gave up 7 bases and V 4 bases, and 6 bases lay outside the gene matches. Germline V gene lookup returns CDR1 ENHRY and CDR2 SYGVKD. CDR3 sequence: CAISGEGLAGENEQFF. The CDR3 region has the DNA TGTGCCATCAGTGGGGAGGGACTAGCGGGGGAAAATGAGCAGTTCTTC.

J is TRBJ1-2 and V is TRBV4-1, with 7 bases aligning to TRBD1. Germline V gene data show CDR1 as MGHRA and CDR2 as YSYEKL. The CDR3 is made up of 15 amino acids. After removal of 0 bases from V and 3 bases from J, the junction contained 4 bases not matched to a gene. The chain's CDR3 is CASSQDPGTDYGYTF. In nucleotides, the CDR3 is TGCGCCAGCAGCCAAGATCCAGGGACAGACTATGGCTACACCTTC.

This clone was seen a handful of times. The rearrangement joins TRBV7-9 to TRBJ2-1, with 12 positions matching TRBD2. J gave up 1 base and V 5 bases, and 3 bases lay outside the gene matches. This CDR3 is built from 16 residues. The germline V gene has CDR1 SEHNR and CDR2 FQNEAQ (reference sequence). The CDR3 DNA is TGTGCCAGCAGCAGGACTAGCGGGGTGTCCTACAATGAGCAGTTCTTC. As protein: CASSRTSGVSYNEQFF.

CDR3 amino acids: CASSPPGNLDRNEQFF. Here the CDR3 DNA reads TGTGCCAGCAGCCCCCCCGGGAACCTCGACAGGAATGAGCAGTTCTTC. V is TRBV7-9 and J is TRBJ2-1; possible D gene TRBD1, 6 bases. Germline lookup yields CDR1 SEHNR and CDR2 FQNEAQ (reference sequence). The CDR3 has 16 amino acids. V was shortened by 5 bases and J by 7 bases, with 21 bases between the two germline ends. The full variable domain, completed using reference TRBV7-9 and TRBJ2-1, is DTGVSQNPRHKITKRGQNVTFRCDPISEHNRLYWYRQTLGQGPEFLTYFQNEAQLEKSRLLSDRFSAERPKGSFSTLEIQRTEQGDSAMYLCASSPPGNLDRNEQFFGPGTRLTVL.

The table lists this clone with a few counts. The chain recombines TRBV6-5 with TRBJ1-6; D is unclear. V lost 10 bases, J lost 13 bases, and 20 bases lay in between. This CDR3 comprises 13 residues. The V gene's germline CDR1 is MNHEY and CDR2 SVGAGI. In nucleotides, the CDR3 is TGTGCCACCCAAATTGATACCCTTGGGCCCCTCCACTTT. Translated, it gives CATQIDTLGPLHF.

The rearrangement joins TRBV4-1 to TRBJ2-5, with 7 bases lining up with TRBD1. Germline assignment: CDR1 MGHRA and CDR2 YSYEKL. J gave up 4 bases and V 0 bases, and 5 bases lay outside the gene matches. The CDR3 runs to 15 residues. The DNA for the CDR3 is TGCGCCAGCAGCCAAGATAGACAGGGTGGAGAGACCCAGTACTTC. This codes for CASSQDRQGGETQYF.

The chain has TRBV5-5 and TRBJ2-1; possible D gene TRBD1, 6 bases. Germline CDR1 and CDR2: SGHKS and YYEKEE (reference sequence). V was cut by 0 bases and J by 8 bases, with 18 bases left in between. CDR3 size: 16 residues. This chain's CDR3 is CASSLVGGFSVYEQFF. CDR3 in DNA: TGTGCCAGCAGCTTGGTTGGGGGCTTTTCCGTCTATGAGCAGTTCTTC.

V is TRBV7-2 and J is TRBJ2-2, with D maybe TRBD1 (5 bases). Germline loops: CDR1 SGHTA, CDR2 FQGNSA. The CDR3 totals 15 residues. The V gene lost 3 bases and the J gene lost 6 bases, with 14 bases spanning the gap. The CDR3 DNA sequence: TGTGCCAGCAGCTTCGCCGGAATCAGGGCCGGGGAGCTGTTTTTT. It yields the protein CASSFAGIRAGELFF.

The CDR3 loop reads CASSLGNDPGYTF. For the CDR3, the DNA is TGTGCCAGCAGTTTAGGCAACGATCCTGGCTACACCTTC. The V and J genes are TRBV28 and TRBJ1-2; D gene ambiguous. The CDR3 runs 13 residues. The ends were cut back, 2 bases at V and 7 bases at J, with 11 bases in the middle. Per germline, CDR1 MDHEN and CDR2 SYDVKM.

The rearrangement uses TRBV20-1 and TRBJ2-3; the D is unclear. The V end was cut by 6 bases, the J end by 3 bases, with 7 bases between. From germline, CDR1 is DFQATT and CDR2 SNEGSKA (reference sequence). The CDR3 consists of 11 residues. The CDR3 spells CSAKGTDTQYF. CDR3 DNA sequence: TGCAGTGCCAAAGGGACAGATACGCAGTATTTT.

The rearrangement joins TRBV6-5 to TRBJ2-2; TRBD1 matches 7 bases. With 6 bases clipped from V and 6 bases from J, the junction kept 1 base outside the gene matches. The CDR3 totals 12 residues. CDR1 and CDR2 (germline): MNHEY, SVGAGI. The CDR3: CASSQGAGELFF. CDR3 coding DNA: TGTGCCAGCAGCCAGGGGGCCGGGGAGCTGTTTTTT.

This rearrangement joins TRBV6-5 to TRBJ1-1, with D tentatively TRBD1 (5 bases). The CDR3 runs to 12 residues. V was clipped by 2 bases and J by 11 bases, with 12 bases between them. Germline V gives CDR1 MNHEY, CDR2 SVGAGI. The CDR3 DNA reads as TGTGCCAGCAGTTACCGCGGGGGAACGGCTTTCTTT. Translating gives CASSYRGGTAFF.

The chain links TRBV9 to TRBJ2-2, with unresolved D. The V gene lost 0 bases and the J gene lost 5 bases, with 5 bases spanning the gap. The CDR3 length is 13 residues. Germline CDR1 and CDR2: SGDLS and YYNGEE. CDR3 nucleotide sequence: TGTGCCAGCAGCGTAGAAAGTACCGGGGAGCTGTTTTTT. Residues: CASSVESTGELFF. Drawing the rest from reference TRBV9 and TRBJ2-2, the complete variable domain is DSGVTQTPKHLITATGQRVTLRCSPRSGDLSVYWYQQSLDQGLQFLIQYYNGEERAKGNILERFSAQQFPDLHSELNLSSLELGDSALYFCASSVESTGELFFGEGSRLTVL.

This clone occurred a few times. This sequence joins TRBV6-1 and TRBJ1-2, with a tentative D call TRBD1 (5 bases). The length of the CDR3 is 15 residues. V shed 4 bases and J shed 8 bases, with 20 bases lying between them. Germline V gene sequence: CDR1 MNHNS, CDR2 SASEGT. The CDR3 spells CASSATGGAAGGYTF. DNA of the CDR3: TGTGCCAGCAGTGCTACAGGAGGGGCCGCCGGGGGCTACACCTTC.

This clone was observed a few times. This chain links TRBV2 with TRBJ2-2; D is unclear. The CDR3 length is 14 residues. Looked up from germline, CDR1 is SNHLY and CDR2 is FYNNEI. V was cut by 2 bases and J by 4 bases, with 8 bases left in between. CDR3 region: CASSEMGRTGELFF. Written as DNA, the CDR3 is TGTGCCAGCAGTGAAATGGGCCGCACCGGGGAGCTGTTTTTT.

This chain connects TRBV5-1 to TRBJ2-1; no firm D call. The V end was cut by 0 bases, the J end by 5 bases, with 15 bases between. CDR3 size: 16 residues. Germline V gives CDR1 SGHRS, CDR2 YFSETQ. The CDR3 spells CASSLVVGYSNNEQFF. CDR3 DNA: TGCGCCAGCAGCTTGGTAGTGGGGTATTCTAACAATGAGCAGTTCTTC.

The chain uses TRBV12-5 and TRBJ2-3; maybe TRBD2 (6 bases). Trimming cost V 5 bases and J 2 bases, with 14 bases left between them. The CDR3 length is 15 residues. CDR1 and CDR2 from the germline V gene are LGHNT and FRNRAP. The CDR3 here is CASGPGTDYTDTQYF. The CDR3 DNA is TGTGCTAGTGGTCCCGGGACGGACTACACAGATACGCAGTATTTT.

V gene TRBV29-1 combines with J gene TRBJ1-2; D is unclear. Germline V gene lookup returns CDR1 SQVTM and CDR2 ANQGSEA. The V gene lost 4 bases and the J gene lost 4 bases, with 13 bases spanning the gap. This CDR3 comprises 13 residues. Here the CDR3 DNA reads TGCAGCGTTGGGGGAGGAGGGCCCTATGGCTACACCTTC. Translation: CSVGGGGPYGYTF.

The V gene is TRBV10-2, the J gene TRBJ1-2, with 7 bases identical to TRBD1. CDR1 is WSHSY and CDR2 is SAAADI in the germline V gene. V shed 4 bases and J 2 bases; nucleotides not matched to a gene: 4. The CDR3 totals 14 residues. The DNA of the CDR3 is TGCGCCAGCAGTGCCTCACAGGGGAACTATGGCTACACCTTC. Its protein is CASSASQGNYGYTF.

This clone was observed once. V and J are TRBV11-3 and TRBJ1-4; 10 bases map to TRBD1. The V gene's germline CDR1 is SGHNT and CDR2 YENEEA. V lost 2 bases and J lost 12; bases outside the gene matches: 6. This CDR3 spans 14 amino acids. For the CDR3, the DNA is TGTGCCAGCAGCTTAAGCTCCGGGACAGGGGAACTGTTTTTT. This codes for CASSLSSGTGELFF.

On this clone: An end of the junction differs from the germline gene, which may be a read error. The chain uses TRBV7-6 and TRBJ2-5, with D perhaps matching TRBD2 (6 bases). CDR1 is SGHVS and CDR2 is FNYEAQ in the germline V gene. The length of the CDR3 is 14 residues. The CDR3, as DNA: TGTGCCAGCACCTTAAATCCCGCGGGGGAGACCCAGTACTTC. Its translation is CASTLNPAGETQYF.

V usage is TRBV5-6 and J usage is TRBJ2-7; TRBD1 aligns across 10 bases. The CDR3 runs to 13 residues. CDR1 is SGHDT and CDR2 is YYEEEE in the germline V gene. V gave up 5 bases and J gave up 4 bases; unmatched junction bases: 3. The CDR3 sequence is CASRRQGAYEQYV. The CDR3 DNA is TGTGCCAGCAGGCGACAGGGGGCATACGAGCAGTACGTC.

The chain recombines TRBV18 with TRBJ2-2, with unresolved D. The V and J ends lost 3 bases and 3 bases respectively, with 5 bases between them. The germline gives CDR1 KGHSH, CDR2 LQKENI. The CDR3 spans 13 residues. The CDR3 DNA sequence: TGTGCCAGCTCACCCATTGACACCGGGGAGCTGTTTTTT. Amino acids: CASSPIDTGELFF.

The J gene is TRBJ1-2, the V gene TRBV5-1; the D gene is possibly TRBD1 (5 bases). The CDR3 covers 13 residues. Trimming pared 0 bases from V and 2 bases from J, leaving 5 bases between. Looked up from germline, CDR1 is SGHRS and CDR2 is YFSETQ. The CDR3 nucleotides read TGCGCCAGCAGCTTGGGGGGGAACTATGGCTACACCTTC. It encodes CASSLGGNYGYTF.

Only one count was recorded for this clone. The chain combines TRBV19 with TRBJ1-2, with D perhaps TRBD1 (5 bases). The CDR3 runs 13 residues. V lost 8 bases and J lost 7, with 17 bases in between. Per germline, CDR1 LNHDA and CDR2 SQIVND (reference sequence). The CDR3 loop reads CASGIGVTGGYTF. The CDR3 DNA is TGTGCCAGTGGCATTGGGGTTACAGGTGGCTACACCTTC.

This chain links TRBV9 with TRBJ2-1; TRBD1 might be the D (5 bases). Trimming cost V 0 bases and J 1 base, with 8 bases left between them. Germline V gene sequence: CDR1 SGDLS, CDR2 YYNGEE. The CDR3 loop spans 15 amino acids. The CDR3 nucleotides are TGTGCCAGCAGCGTAGAAGGGGTTTCCTACAATGAGCAGTTCTTC. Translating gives CASSVEGVSYNEQFF.

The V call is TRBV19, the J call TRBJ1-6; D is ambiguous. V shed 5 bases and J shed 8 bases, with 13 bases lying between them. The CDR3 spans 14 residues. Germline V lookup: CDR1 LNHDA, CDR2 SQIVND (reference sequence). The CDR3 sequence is CASSEGPRDSPLHF. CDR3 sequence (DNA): TGTGCCAGTAGTGAAGGCCCCCGGGATTCACCCCTCCACTTT.

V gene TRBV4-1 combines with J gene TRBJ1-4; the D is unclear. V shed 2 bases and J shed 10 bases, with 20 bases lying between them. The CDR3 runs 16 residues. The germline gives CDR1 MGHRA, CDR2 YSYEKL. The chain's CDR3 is CASSQRGKQGFVKLFF. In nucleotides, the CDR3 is TGCGCCAGCAGCCAAAGAGGGAAGCAAGGGTTTGTAAAACTGTTTTTT.

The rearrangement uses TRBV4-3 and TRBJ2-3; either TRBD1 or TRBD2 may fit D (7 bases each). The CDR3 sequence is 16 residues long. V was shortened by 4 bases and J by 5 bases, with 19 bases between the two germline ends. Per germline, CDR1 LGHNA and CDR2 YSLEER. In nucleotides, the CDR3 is TGCGCCAGCAGCCCGGCCCCAGGGGGAGGGTTAGATACGCAGTATTTT. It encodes CASSPAPGGGLDTQYF.

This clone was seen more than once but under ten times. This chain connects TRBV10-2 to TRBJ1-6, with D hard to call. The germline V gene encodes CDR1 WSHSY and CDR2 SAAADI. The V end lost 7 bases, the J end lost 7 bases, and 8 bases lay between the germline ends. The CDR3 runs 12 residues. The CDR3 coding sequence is TGCGCCAGCATCTCCGGAAATTCACCCCTCCACTTT. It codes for CASISGNSPLHF.

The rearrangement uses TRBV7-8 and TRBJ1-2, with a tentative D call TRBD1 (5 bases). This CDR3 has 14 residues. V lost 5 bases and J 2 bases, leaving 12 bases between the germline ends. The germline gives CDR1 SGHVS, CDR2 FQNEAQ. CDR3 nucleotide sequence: TGTGCCAGCAGCCCTACGGACAAAAACTATGGCTACACCTTC. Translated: CASSPTDKNYGYTF. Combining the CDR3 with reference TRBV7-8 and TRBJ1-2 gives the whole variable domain GAGVSQSPRYKVAKRGQDVALRCDPISGHVSLFWYQQALGQGPEFLTYFQNEAQLDKSGLPSDRFFAERPEGSVSTLKIQRTQQEDSAVYLCASSPTDKNYGYTFGSGTRLTVV.